This is a list of T cell receptor beta chains from one sample in a study of blood T cell repertoires in COVID-19. Some clones are missing from TCRdb's copy, which holds only in-frame ones; the method was immunoSEQ multiplex PCR. The sample holds fewer than 300,000 clones, about 91% seen once. The sample comprised peripheral blood. The receptors here all came from a person aged 18-29 years with COVID-19, enrolled during active disease. Both conserved end residues are part of each CDR3. The D gene is left open where the match is weak. Where a row states a size, it is once, few, many or the class of an expanded clone; other rows omit it.

CDR3aa	CDR3nt	v_gene	abundance	d_gene	len	j_gene
CASSLGDRPYEQYF	TGTGCCAGCAGCTTAGGGGACAGGCCCTACGAGCAGTACTTC	TRBV7-2	-	TRBD1	14	TRBJ2-7
CASSPTGVTGELFF	TGCGCCAGCAGCCCCACAGGGGTCACCGGGGAGCTGTTTTTT	TRBV4-1	-	TRBD1	14	TRBJ2-2
CASRHSTGGRGYTF	TGTGCCAGCAGACATTCTACAGGGGGTAGAGGCTACACCTTC	TRBV5-6	few	TRBD1	14	TRBJ1-2
CASGGLLILFEQYF	TGCGCCAGCGGGGGACTCCTGATTTTGTTCGAGCAGTACTTC	TRBV10-1	-	-	14	TRBJ2-7
CASGPKQGGNTEAFF	TGTGCCAGCGGTCCTAAACAGGGGGGTAACACTGAAGCTTTCTTT	TRBV25-1	-	TRBD1	15	TRBJ1-1
CASMPKLGNSPLHF	TGTGCCAGCATGCCGAAACTAGGAAATTCACCCCTCCACTTT	TRBV6-5	-	-	14	TRBJ1-6
CASSYAIQGEQYF	TGTGCCAGCAGTTACGCTATTCAGGGTGAGCAGTACTTC	TRBV6-5	-	-	13	TRBJ2-7
CASSSGLAGYETQYF	TGTGCCAGCAGTTCGGGACTAGCGGGATATGAGACCCAGTACTTC	TRBV6-2/TRBV6-3	-	TRBD2	15	TRBJ2-5
CASSEAVYSSYNSPLHF	TGTGCCAGCAGTGAAGCGGTCTATAGCTCCTATAATTCACCCCTCCACTTT	TRBV6-1	-	-	17	TRBJ1-6
CATSDGGTGCRQPQHF	TGTGCCACCAGTGATGGGGGGACAGGGTGTAGGCAGCCCCAGCATTTT	TRBV24-1	-	TRBD1	16	TRBJ1-5
CASSIDPGTGSWLF	TGTGCCAGTAGTATAGATCCCGGGACTGGGAGCTGGCTCTTC	TRBV19	-	-	14	TRBJ2-1
CASSYGEASYNEQFF	TGTGCCAGCAGTTACGGAGAGGCCTCCTACAATGAGCAGTTCTTC	TRBV6-5	-	-	15	TRBJ2-1
CASSLLRALSYEQYF	TGTGCCAGCAGCTTACTGCGGGCGCTTTCCTACGAGCAGTACTTC	TRBV7-3	once	-	15	TRBJ2-7
CASIGEGTYEQYF	TGTGCCAGCATAGGGGAGGGAACCTACGAGCAGTACTTC	TRBV6-6	-	TRBD2	13	TRBJ2-7
CASTEFRGQGVPGELFF	TGTGCCAGCACCGAATTCCGGGGACAGGGAGTCCCCGGGGAGCTGTTTTTT	TRBV11-2	-	TRBD1	17	TRBJ2-2
CASSPLPIAGIQYF	TGCGCCAGCAGCCCTCTCCCCATAGCGGGGATTCAGTACTTC	TRBV4-1	-	TRBD2	14	TRBJ2-4
CASSEAAEREQYF	TGTGCCAGCAGTGAAGCAGCGGAGAGGGAGCAGTACTTC	TRBV6-1	-	-	13	TRBJ2-7
CASSFEGLGLYGYTF	TGTGCCAGCAGTTTCGAGGGCTTGGGACTCTATGGCTACACCTTC	TRBV28	once	-	15	TRBJ1-2
CASSVGTALNQPQHF	TGTGCCAGCAGCGTAGGGACAGCACTTAATCAGCCCCAGCATTTT	TRBV9	-	-	15	TRBJ1-5
CASSSLAGGPAGELFF	TGTGCCAGCAGCTCCTTAGCGGGAGGGCCGGCCGGGGAGCTGTTTTTT	TRBV7-9	once	TRBD2	16	TRBJ2-2
CASSPGQSFEAFF	TGTGCCAGCAGCCCGGGACAGTCCTTTGAAGCTTTCTTT	TRBV3-1/TRBV3-2	-	TRBD1	13	TRBJ1-1
CASSSSGGSSYEQYF	TGTGCCAGCAGCTCGAGCGGAGGAAGCTCCTACGAGCAGTACTTC	TRBV11-2	once	-	15	TRBJ2-7
CSVEDGEAASGNQQYF	TGCAGCGTTGAAGATGGAGAAGCGGCTAGCGGAAATCAGCAGTACTTC	TRBV29-1	-	TRBD2	16	TRBJ2-7
CSGERQGGGYTF	TGCAGCGGGGAGAGACAGGGCGGGGGCTACACCTTC	TRBV29-1	-	TRBD1	12	TRBJ1-2